The rows below give T cell receptor beta chains drawn from one sample of a study of blood T cell repertoires in COVID-19. Generated by immunoSEQ multiplex PCR, the TCRdb table keeps only in-frame clones and is missing some. The sample contains about 330,000 clones, approximately 82% of which appear only once. Sequencing used peripheral blood. The receptors here all came from a woman in her forties or fifties with acute or convalescent COVID-19. CDR3s include the opening cysteine and the closing phenylalanine or tryptophan. The D gene is left open where the match is weak. A row's size may be missing; if present it is once, few, many or a size class.

>TRBJ1-4|-|-|TRBV7-8
TGTGCCAGCAGCTTAAGGGTCCGGGCAGGGAATGAAAAACTGTTTTTT
CASSLRVRAGNEKLFF
>TRBJ2-5|TRBD1|-|TRBV5-1
TGCGCCAGCAGCTTTGGGGGACAGGGGTCAGAGACCCAGTACTTC
CASSFGGQGSETQYF
>TRBJ2-5|TRBD1|-|TRBV18
TGTGCCAGCTCACGCGACCGGGACAGTCGAGGAGAGACCCAGTACTTC
CASSRDRDSRGETQYF
>TRBJ1-5|-|few|TRBV4-1
TGCGCCAGCAGCCAAGAGATGGGCAGGGAGGATCAGCCCCAGCATTTT
CASSQEMGREDQPQHF
>TRBJ1-6|-|-|TRBV30
TGTGCCTGGAGTACAAACCCCGACAGCCCCCGACTCCACTTT
CAWSTNPDSPRLHF
>TRBJ1-6|-|-|TRBV3-1/TRBV3-2
TGTGCCAGCAGCCAGGGGGCGCATTCCTCCGTTGGGAATTCACCCCTCCACTTT
CASSQGAHSSVGNSPLHF
>TRBJ2-3|TRBD2|-|TRBV6-4
TGTGCCAGCAGCGAGGGAGGGGCCTATACGCAGTATTTT
CASSEGGAYTQYF
>TRBJ2-7|TRBD2|few|TRBV5-8
TGTGCCAGCAGATCCGGGACTAGCGGACTCTACGAGCAGTACTTC
CASRSGTSGLYEQYF
>TRBJ1-5|TRBD1|once|TRBV29-1
TGCAGCGCCGGAGGGGACAGTAGCAATCAGCCCCAGCATTTT
CSAGGDSSNQPQHF
>TRBJ1-3|-|once|TRBV3-1/TRBV3-2
TGTGCCAGCCTTTCCAAGGGGGACACCATATATTTT
CASLSKGDTIYF
>TRBJ1-6|TRBD1|-|TRBV7-2
TGTGCCAGCAGCTCGGACAGGGGGCACTCACCCCTCCACTTT
CASSSDRGHSPLHF
>TRBJ2-3|-|-|TRBV2
TGTGCCAGCAGTGAGAGGACTACCTTCACAGATACGCAGTATTTT
CASSERTTFTDTQYF
>TRBJ2-5|-|-|TRBV6-5
TGTGCCAGCAGTTCGTTGACAGGTTCTAGGGAGACCCAGTACTTC
CASSSLTGSRETQYF
>TRBJ1-3|TRBD1|-|TRBV7-2
TGTGCCAGCAGCTACAGGGGAGGATCTGGAAACACCATATATTTT
CASSYRGGSGNTIYF
>TRBJ2-1|TRBD2|once|TRBV14
TGTGCCAGCAGCCCTAGCGGGGGGATTTCGAATGAGCAGTTCTTC
CASSPSGGISNEQFF
>TRBJ1-3|-|-|TRBV3-1/TRBV3-2
TGTGCCAGCAGCCAGGCCTCCTCTGGAAACACCATATATTTT
CASSQASSGNTIYF
>TRBJ1-3|TRBD1|-|TRBV12-5
TGTGCTAGTGGCCACGGTAGGACAGGGTCTGGAAACACCATATATTTT
CASGHGRTGSGNTIYF
>TRBJ2-2|-|-|TRBV6-6
TGTGCCAGCAGTTCGACAGGGAACACCGGGGAGCTGTTTTTT
CASSSTGNTGELFF
>TRBJ2-7|TRBD1|-|TRBV20-1
TGCAGTGTAACACAGGGGGGTGAGCAGTACTTC
CSVTQGGEQYF